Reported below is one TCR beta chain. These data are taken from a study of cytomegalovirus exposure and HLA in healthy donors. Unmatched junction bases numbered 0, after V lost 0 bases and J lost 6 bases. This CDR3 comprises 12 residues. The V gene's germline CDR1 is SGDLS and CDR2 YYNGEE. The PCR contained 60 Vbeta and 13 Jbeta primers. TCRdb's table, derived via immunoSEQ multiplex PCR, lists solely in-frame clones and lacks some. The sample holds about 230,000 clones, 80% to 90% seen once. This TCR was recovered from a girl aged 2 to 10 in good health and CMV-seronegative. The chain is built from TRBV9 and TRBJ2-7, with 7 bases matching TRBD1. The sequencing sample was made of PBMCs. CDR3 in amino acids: CASSVDRGEQYF. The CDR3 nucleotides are TGTGCCAGCAGCGTAGACAGGGGCGAGCAGTACTTC.